Below, 21 T cell receptor beta chains from the same sample are listed, as sequenced in a study of blood T cell repertoires in COVID-19. Sequencing was performed with immunoSEQ multiplex PCR; in TCRdb, only in-frame clones are kept and a portion is missing. The sample records approximately 34,000 clones, 80% to 95% being singletons. Sequenced material: peripheral blood. These receptors originate from a man in his sixties with acute or convalescent COVID-19.

The chain has TRBV9 and TRBJ2-5, with 12 bases aligning to TRBD2. V lost 3 bases to trimming and J lost 5 bases; unmatched junction nucleotides: 5. CDR1 and CDR2 from the germline V gene are SGDLS and YYNGEE. This CDR3 contains 15 residues. The CDR3 loop is CASSGTSGATETQYF. In DNA form, the CDR3 reads TGTGCCAGCAGCGGGACTAGCGGGGCAACGGAGACCCAGTACTTC.

The gene calls are TRBV6-4 and TRBJ2-3; TRBD1 might be the D (6 bases). This CDR3 comprises 14 residues. V was trimmed by 3 bases and J by 4 bases, leaving 11 bases between them. CDR1 is MRHNA, CDR2 SNTAGT, per germline. The CDR3 is CASSDTGSADTQYF. The CDR3 DNA is TGTGCCAGCAGTGATACAGGGTCGGCAGATACGCAGTATTTT.

Turning to this clone: One end of the junction fails to match germline, which may point to a read error. The genes are TRBV7-7 and TRBJ2-1, with TRBD2 as a possible D gene (5 bases). Germline V gene data show CDR1 as SSHAT and CDR2 as FNYEAQ (reference sequence). The CDR3 totals 14 residues. CDR3 sequence reads: CASSLGEAWEEQFF. CDR3 nucleotides: TGTGCTAGCAGCTTAGGTGAAGCTTGGGAGGAGCAGTTCTTC.

The V call is TRBV3-1 (or the pseudogene TRBV3-2), the J call TRBJ1-2; D unclear. The V gene lost 1 base and the J gene lost 6 bases, with 6 bases spanning the gap. This CDR3 spans 12 amino acids. Germline V gene sequence: CDR1 LGHDT, CDR2 YNNKEL (reference sequence). The CDR3 coding sequence is TGTGCCAGCAGCCAAGTTGGCCATGGCTACACCTTC. Its translation: CASSQVGHGYTF.

This chain connects TRBV24-1 to TRBJ2-2; TRBD2 might be the D (6 bases). Between the trimmed V and J ends, which lost 7 bases and 1 base, there was a span of 12 bases. This CDR3 has 15 residues. Germline CDR1 and CDR2: KGHDR and SFDVKD. The CDR3 bases are TGTGCCACCAGGGAGGCCGGGGGGAACACCGGGGAGCTGTTTTTT. Translating it yields CATREAGGNTGELFF.

The chain carries TRBV4-1 and TRBJ2-2, with D possibly matching TRBD2 (5 bases). The CDR3 consists of 16 residues. V was trimmed by 1 base and J by 7 bases, leaving 16 bases between them. The germline gives CDR1 MGHRA, CDR2 YSYEKL. The DNA for the CDR3 is TGCGCCAGCAGCCAAGTCAGTGGGAGCGCCGACGGGGAGCTGTTTTTT. Protein: CASSQVSGSADGELFF.

Details on this clone: This same CDR3 is encoded by further DNA sequences in the sample. The CDR3 DNA sequence: TGTGCCAGCTCACCATCGGGCACAGATACGCAGTATTTT. Protein: CASSPSGTDTQYF. The chain joins TRBV18 to TRBJ2-3; no firm D call. Per germline, CDR1 KGHSH and CDR2 LQKENI. The CDR3 totals 13 residues. The germline V and J ends were trimmed by 2 bases and 1 base, with 4 bases remaining between them.

CDR3: CASSVGTSGITDTQYF. CDR3 DNA: TGTGCCAGCAGCGTCGGGACTAGCGGAATCACAGATACGCAGTATTTT. This chain uses TRBV9 with TRBJ2-3, with 11 bases that match TRBD2. The junction had 4 bases not matched to a gene; V was cut back by 2 bases and J by 2 bases. Germline V gives CDR1 SGDLS, CDR2 YYNGEE. The CDR3 runs to 16 residues.

Written as DNA, the CDR3 is TGTGCCAGCAGCTTGGTCGGGGGGACCTACAATGAGCAGTTCTTC. Translation: CASSLVGGTYNEQFF. The V and J genes are TRBV5-4 and TRBJ2-1; TRBD2 matches 7 bases. This CDR3 has 15 residues. Trimming removed 0 bases from V and 2 bases from J; junction bases left unmatched: 2. Per germline, CDR1 SGHNT and CDR2 YYREEE (reference sequence).

The V and J genes are TRBV7-9 and TRBJ1-1; TRBD1 matches at 7 bases. The CDR3 runs to 14 residues. In germline, CDR1 is SEHNR, CDR2 FQNEAQ (reference sequence). V shed 0 bases, J shed 3 bases, and the junction held 1 base outside the gene matches. CDR3 DNA: TGTGCCAGCAGCTTAGCGCAGGGGGACACTGAAGCTTTCTTT. It codes for CASSLAQGDTEAFF.

CDR3 sequence reads: CASSPGGYTGELFF. The CDR3 nucleotides read TGTGCCAGTAGTCCGGGAGGCTACACCGGGGAGCTGTTTTTT. The rearrangement joins TRBV19 to TRBJ2-2; 7 bases match TRBD2. The V segment lost 5 bases and the J segment 3 bases; nucleotides outside the gene matches: 3. The germline V gene encodes CDR1 LNHDA and CDR2 SQIVND (reference sequence). The CDR3 runs to 14 residues. Full variable domain (outside the CDR3, taken from reference TRBV19 and TRBJ2-2): DGGITQSPKYLFRKEGQNVTLSCEQNLNHDAMYWYRQDPGQGLRLIYYSQIVNDFQKGDIAEGYSVSREKKESFPLTVTSAQKNPTAFYLCASSPGGYTGELFFGEGSRLTVL.

V gene TRBV12-3 or TRBV12-4 combines with J gene TRBJ2-1; a possible D gene is TRBD1 (5 bases). The CDR3 contains 13 residues. V lost 1 base and J 7 bases, leaving 8 bases between the germline ends. In DNA form, the CDR3 reads TGTGCCAGCAGTTTAGGCAACAGGAATGAGCAGTTCTTC. It encodes CASSLGNRNEQFF.

The chain employs TRBV18 and TRBJ2-1; 11 nucleotides agree with TRBD1. V dropped 6 bases and J dropped 3; count of bases not matched to a gene: 4. The CDR3 length is 15 residues. CDR1 is KGHSH and CDR2 is LQKENI in the germline V gene. The CDR3 coding sequence is TGTGCCAGCTCGAAGGGGACAGGGGGCTACAATGAGCAGTTCTTC. Its protein product is CASSKGTGGYNEQFF.

This chain joins TRBV5-6 and TRBJ2-5, with 7 bases that match TRBD2. Per the germline V gene, CDR1 is SGHDT and CDR2 is YYEEEE. This CDR3 has 17 amino acids. Unmatched junction bases numbered 13, after V lost 0 bases and J lost 5 bases. The CDR3 protein is CASSLGMGEGRGETQYF. The CDR3 nucleotides read TGTGCCAGCAGCTTGGGAATGGGGGAGGGCCGAGGGGAGACCCAGTACTTC.

V and J are TRBV19 and TRBJ2-1; TRBD2 matches 13 bases. The CDR3 sequence is 15 residues long. Trimming cost V 6 bases and J 4 bases; bases outside gene matches: 3. CDR1 LNHDA and CDR2 SQIVND come from the germline V gene (reference sequence). The CDR3 DNA reads as TGTGCCAGTAGGGGACTAGCGGGAAAATACAATGAGCAGTTCTTC. The encoded protein is CASRGLAGKYNEQFF.

The chain joins TRBV5-5 to TRBJ2-2; D is ambiguous. This CDR3 contains 12 residues. V lost 3 bases and J 5 bases, leaving 5 bases between the germline ends. The germline V gene encodes CDR1 SGHKS and CDR2 YYEKEE (reference sequence). The CDR3 bases are TGTGCCAGCAGCTCAGGTACCGGGGAGCTGTTTTTT. Translating it yields CASSSGTGELFF.

This clone was detected only once. The DNA for the CDR3 is TGTGCCAGCAGCCAAGATGGGGCAGGGTCACCCCTCCACTTT. It encodes CASSQDGAGSPLHF. The rearrangement joins TRBV3-1 (or the pseudogene TRBV3-2) to TRBJ1-6, with D possibly TRBD1 on 5 matching bases. The CDR3 sequence is 14 residues long. Germline loops: CDR1 LGHDT, CDR2 YNNKEL (reference sequence). V was trimmed by 0 bases and J by 10 bases, leaving 10 bases between them.

The chain joins TRBV6-6 to TRBJ2-7; D may be TRBD1 (6 bases). The CDR3 covers 13 residues. Germline V gives CDR1 MNHNY, CDR2 SVGAGI (reference sequence). With 0 bases removed from V and 7 bases from J, the gap between germline ends came to 10 bases. The CDR3 sequence is CASSYSTGYEQYV. The CDR3 DNA follows: TGTGCCAGCAGTTACTCTACAGGGTATGAGCAGTACGTC.

CDR3: CASSSAWAGNYGYTF. As DNA, the CDR3 is TGTGCCAGCAGCTCAGCTTGGGCCGGCAACTATGGCTACACCTTC. The chain is built from TRBV5-4 and TRBJ1-2; D is ambiguous. Trimming took 3 bases from V and 2 from J, leaving 14 bases between them. From germline, CDR1 is SGHNT and CDR2 YYREEE (reference sequence). This CDR3 has 15 residues.

With respect to this clone: Mismatch with germline at one junction end may stem from a read error. The V and J genes are TRBV15 and TRBJ1-4, with D maybe TRBD1 (5 bases). The CDR3 has 12 amino acids. In germline, CDR1 is LNHNV, CDR2 YYDKDF (reference sequence). CDR3 in amino acids: CASRGANEKLFF. In nucleotides, the CDR3 is TGTGCCTCCAGAGGGGCTAATGAAAAACTGTTTTTT.

This chain connects TRBV28 to TRBJ2-5; possibly TRBD1 for D (5 bases). The CDR3 consists of 13 residues. Germline assignment: CDR1 MDHEN and CDR2 SYDVKM. V lost 2 bases and J lost 5, with 9 bases in between. Written as DNA, the CDR3 is TGTGCCAGCAGTTTACGCAGGGCTGAGACCCAGTACTTC. The encoded protein is CASSLRRAETQYF. The whole variable domain, remainder taken from reference TRBV28 and TRBJ2-5, is DVKVTQSSRYLVKRTGEKVFLECVQDMDHENMFWYRQDPGLGLRLIYFSYDVKMKEKGDIPEGYSVSREKKERFSLILESASTNQTSMYLCASSLRRAETQYFGPGTRLLVL.